One T cell receptor beta chain is described in this entry. Its antigen remains unidentified. A multiplex PCR was run with 60 Vbeta primers and 13 Jbeta primers. Clones were read by immunoSEQ multiplex PCR, and TCRdb kept only the in-frame ones, dropping some. This repertoire shows some 190,000 clones, about four fifths found once; its top ten account for 1.5% to 2%. This entry belongs to a study of cytomegalovirus exposure and HLA in healthy donors. Overall study findings and caveats: Previous analysis showed most TCR beta V segments were productive about 87% or about 30% of the time. Generally TCR sequences proved uncommon, though certain public TCRs appeared in numerous donors. Diagnosis of cytomegalovirus status made by the classifier reportedly showed high specificity and sensitivity. It has been reported that TCR beta sequences accurately predicted the HLA-A and HLA-B alleles of most subjects.

This receptor was identified in a woman aged 30 to 39 in good health and CMV-seronegative. Sequenced: PBMCs.

CDR3 sequence (DNA): TGTGCCAGCAGCGTAGGTACAGACACAGATACGCAGTATTTT. This codes for CASSVGTDTDTQYF. The rearrangement links TRBV9 to TRBJ2-3; D is unresolved. There are 14 residues in the CDR3. V lost 0 bases and J lost 2, with 7 bases in between. The germline CDR1 and CDR2 sequences are SGDLS and YYNGEE.